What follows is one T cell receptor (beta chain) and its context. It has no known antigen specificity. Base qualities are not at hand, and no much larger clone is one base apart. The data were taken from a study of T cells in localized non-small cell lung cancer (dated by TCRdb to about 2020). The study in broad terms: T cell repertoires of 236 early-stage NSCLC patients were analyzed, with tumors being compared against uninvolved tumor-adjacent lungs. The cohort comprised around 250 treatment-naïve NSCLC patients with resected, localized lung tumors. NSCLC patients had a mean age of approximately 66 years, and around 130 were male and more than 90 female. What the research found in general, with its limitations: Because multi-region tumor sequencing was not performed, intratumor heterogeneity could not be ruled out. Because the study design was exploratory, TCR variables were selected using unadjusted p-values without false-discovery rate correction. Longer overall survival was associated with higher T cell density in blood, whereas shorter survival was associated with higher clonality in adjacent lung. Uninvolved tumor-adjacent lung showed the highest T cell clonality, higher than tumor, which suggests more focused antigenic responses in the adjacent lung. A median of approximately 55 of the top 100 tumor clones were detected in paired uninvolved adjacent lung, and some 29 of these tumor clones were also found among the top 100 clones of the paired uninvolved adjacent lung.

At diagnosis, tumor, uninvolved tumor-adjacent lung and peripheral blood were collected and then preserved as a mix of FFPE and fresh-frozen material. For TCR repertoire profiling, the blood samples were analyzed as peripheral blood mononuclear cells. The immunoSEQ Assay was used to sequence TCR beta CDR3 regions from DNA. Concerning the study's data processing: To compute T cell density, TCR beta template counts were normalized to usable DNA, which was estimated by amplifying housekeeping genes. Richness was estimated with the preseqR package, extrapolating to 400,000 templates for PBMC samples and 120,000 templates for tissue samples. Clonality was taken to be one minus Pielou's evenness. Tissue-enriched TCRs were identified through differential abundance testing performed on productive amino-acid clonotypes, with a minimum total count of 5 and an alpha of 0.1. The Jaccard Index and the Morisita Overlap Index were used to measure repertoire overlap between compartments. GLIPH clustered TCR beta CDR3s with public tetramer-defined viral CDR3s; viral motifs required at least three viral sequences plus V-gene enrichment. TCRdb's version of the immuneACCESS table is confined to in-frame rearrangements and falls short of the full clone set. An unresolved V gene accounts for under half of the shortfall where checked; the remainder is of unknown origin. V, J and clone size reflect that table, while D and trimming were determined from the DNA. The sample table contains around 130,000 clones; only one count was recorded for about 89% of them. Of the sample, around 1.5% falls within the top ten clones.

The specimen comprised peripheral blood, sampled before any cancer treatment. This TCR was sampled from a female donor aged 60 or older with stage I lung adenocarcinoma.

The nucleotide sequence is TGTGCCAGCAGCAAAGAGGTCGCTAGCGGCCCGATGCAGTCCTACAATGAGCAGTTCTTC. The encoded protein is CASSKEVASGPMQSYNEQFF. The rearrangement joined TRBV21-1 to TRBJ2-1; no check of the table's D call, TRBD2, against the DNA was made. TRBV21-1 is given as a pseudogene. The CDR3 runs 20 amino acids, cysteine and phenylalanine included. Solely the CDR3 DNA is kept, with 60 bases framed from the first base.